A selection of T cell receptor beta chains follows, all from one sample in a study of blood T cell repertoires in COVID-19. Method: immunoSEQ multiplex PCR; TCRdb's copy keeps in-frame clones and lacks some. Of roughly 180,000 clones listed, roughly 85% are singletons. What was sequenced was peripheral blood. The receptors shown here come from a woman aged 50 to 60 with COVID-19, enrolled during active disease. The CDR3 runs from the conserved cysteine through the conserved F or W. Fields, in order: J gene, clone size, V gene, D gene, CDR3 DNA, CDR3 protein. A D gene is named only where the DNA matches it firmly. Size values are once, few and many counts, or a class for expanded clones, and some rows have none.

>TRBJ1-3|few|TRBV5-1|NA
TGCGCCAGCAGCTTGCGGGGAAACTCTGGAAACACCATATATTTT
CASSLRGNSGNTIYF
>TRBJ1-1|NA|TRBV19|TRBD1
TGTGCCAGTAGTTTCCAGGGGGCAGACGGTGGCACTGAAGCTTTCTTT
CASSFQGADGGTEAFF
>TRBJ2-5|NA|TRBV2|TRBD2
TGTGCCAGCACCGGGACTAGCGGGGGCCACAGGGCCCAGTACTTC
CASTGTSGGHRAQYF
>TRBJ1-4|NA|TRBV5-1|TRBD1
TGCGCCAGCAGCTTGGGGGGACAGCAAGCAACTAATGAAAAACTGTTTTTT
CASSLGGQQATNEKLFF
>TRBJ1-6|NA|TRBV9|NA
TGTGCCAGCAGCGTAGACGAAGCGGGGACGGTGAATTCACCCCTCCACTTT
CASSVDEAGTVNSPLHF
>TRBJ1-2|NA|TRBV19|NA
TGTGCCAGCAGCATGAGGAGTAACCCCCTCTATGGCTACACCTTC
CASSMRSNPLYGYTF
>TRBJ1-1|NA|TRBV12-3/TRBV12-4|NA
TGTGCCAGCAGTTTGAACGGTGGCACTGAAGCTTTCTTT
CASSLNGGTEAFF
>TRBJ2-2|NA|TRBV19|NA
TGTGCCAGTAGTATAAAACTAGACACCGGGGAGCTGTTTTTT
CASSIKLDTGELFF
>TRBJ2-5|NA|TRBV6-5|NA
TGTGCCAGCAGTTACAACAGAGGGGAGACCCAGTACTTC
CASSYNRGETQYF
>TRBJ2-6|NA|TRBV19|NA
TGTGCCAGTAGTGGCAGGGGCTCTGGGGCCAACGTCCTGACTTTC
CASSGRGSGANVLTF
>TRBJ2-7|NA|TRBV6-2/TRBV6-3|TRBD1
TGTGCCAGCAGTCCCCTGGGACAGGACTACGAGCAGTACTTC
CASSPLGQDYEQYF
>TRBJ1-1|once|TRBV7-9|NA
TGTGCCAGCAGCTACAGGGACACTGAAGCTTTCTTT
CASSYRDTEAFF
>TRBJ1-5|NA|TRBV5-8|NA
TGTGCCAGCAGCTCACAAGATCAGCCCCAGCATTTT
CASSSQDQPQHF
>TRBJ1-6|NA|TRBV9|NA
TGTGCCAGCAGCGTAGGAATGCGGGACGGAAATTCACCCCTCCACTTT
CASSVGMRDGNSPLHF
>TRBJ2-2|NA|TRBV10-1|NA
TGCGCCAGCAGTCCAGGGCCCACCGGGGAGCTGTTTTTT
CASSPGPTGELFF
>TRBJ2-3|NA|TRBV11-3|NA
TGTGCCAGCAGCTTGGCGGGACCAAGCACAGATACGCAGTATTTT
CASSLAGPSTDTQYF
>TRBJ2-1|NA|TRBV7-2|NA
TGTGCCAGCAGCTTAACCCAGGGTTCCTACAATGAGCAGTTCTTC
CASSLTQGSYNEQFF
>TRBJ1-6|NA|TRBV21-1|NA
TGTGCCAGCCTCAAGGGTCGAACAGGGAATAATGGTAATTCACCCCTCCACTTT
CASLKGRTGNNGNSPLHF
>TRBJ1-4|once|TRBV2|NA
TGTGCCAGCACCAAACAAGGGGGGGATGAAAAACTGTTTTTT
CASTKQGGDEKLFF
>TRBJ1-4|NA|TRBV18|NA
TGTGCCAGCCACCAGGGACTAAATGAAAAACTGTTTTTT
CASHQGLNEKLFF
>TRBJ1-1|NA|TRBV3-1/TRBV3-2|TRBD1
TGTGCCAGCAGCCCCTCCGGGACAGGGGGCAACACTGAAGCTTTCTTT
CASSPSGTGGNTEAFF
>TRBJ2-1|once|TRBV7-9|TRBD2
TGTGCCAGCAGCCAGGAAAGGATAGCGGGGGGGTACAATGAGCAGTTCTTC
CASSQERIAGGYNEQFF
>TRBJ1-5|NA|TRBV28|NA
TGTGCCAGCAGTTTATTACGGCTGAGGGATCAGCCCCAGCATTTT
CASSLLRLRDQPQHF
>TRBJ1-3|NA|TRBV19|TRBD1
TGTGCCAGTAAACCACAGGGGTTTGGAAACACCATATATTTT
CASKPQGFGNTIYF
>TRBJ2-7|NA|TRBV30|TRBD1
TGTGCCTGGAGCGAACAGGGGTGGGGGCACGAGCAGTACTTC
CAWSEQGWGHEQYF
>TRBJ1-5|NA|TRBV20-1|TRBD1
TGCAGTGCTAGTGCAGGGGGCCAGCCCCAGCATTTT
CSASAGGQPQHF
>TRBJ2-2|NA|TRBV5-6|NA
TGTGCCAGCAGCTTGGAGCAGGGGACCGGGGAGCTGTTTTTT
CASSLEQGTGELFF
>TRBJ2-1|NA|TRBV6-2/TRBV6-3|NA
TGTGCCAGCAGTTCAGGGGCAAGCTCCTACAATGAGCAGTTCTTC
CASSSGASSYNEQFF
>TRBJ2-3|NA|TRBV19|TRBD2
TGTGCCAGTAGTATAGGCCCTCGGACTAGCGGGACCACAGATACGCAGTATTTT
CASSIGPRTSGTTDTQYF
>TRBJ2-1|NA|TRBV9|TRBD2
TGTGCCAGCAGCGTAGCGGGGGGGAGCTGGAATGAGCAGTTCTTC
CASSVAGGSWNEQFF
>TRBJ2-7|NA|TRBV14|TRBD2
TGTGCCAGCAGCCAAGTTCTAGCGGGGATCAACGAGCAGTACTTC
CASSQVLAGINEQYF
>TRBJ2-5|NA|TRBV7-9|NA
TGTGCCAGCAGCTTAGCATGGGCAGTACAAGAGACCCAGTACTTC
CASSLAWAVQETQYF
>TRBJ1-3|NA|TRBV5-1|TRBD1
TGCGCCAGCAGCTCGTGGACAGGAGGCTCTGGAAACACCATATATTTT
CASSSWTGGSGNTIYF
>TRBJ1-5|NA|TRBV2|TRBD1
TGTGCCAGCAAGACGGGACAGGGGGGGGATCAGCCCCAGCATTTT
CASKTGQGGDQPQHF
>TRBJ2-3|NA|TRBV7-3|NA
TGTGCCAGCAGCCCACAAGGTAGCGGAATCGATACGCAGTATTTT
CASSPQGSGIDTQYF
>TRBJ2-3|NA|TRBV30|NA
TGTGCCTGGCAATTGTACCCCTCGGGTCCAGATACGCAGTATTTT
CAWQLYPSGPDTQYF
>TRBJ2-7|NA|TRBV18|TRBD1
TGTGCCAGCTCACGGGACAGGGCCGAGCAGTACTTC
CASSRDRAEQYF
>TRBJ2-3|once|TRBV29-1|NA
TGCAGCGTGGACGGGGTGGCCCGCACAGATACGCAGTATTTT
CSVDGVARTDTQYF
>TRBJ2-1|NA|TRBV7-9|NA
TGTGCCAGCAGCCTCGGGACTTACAATGAGCAGTTCTTC
CASSLGTYNEQFF
>TRBJ1-3|few|TRBV6-5|NA
TGTGCCAGCACCCGGGACTTCCAAGGAAACACCATATATTTT
CASTRDFQGNTIYF
>TRBJ2-3|NA|TRBV4-3|TRBD2
TGCGCCACTAGCGGGGGATTCACAGATACGCAGTATTTT
CATSGGFTDTQYF
>TRBJ1-2|NA|TRBV11-1|NA
TGTGCCAGCAGCTTATGGGGGGGGTGCTATGGCTACACCTTC
CASSLWGGCYGYTF
>TRBJ1-1|NA|TRBV30|NA
TGTGCCTGGAGTGTCGGACAGAGGAACACTGAAGCTTTCTTT
CAWSVGQRNTEAFF
>TRBJ1-5|NA|TRBV19|TRBD1
TGTGCCAGTAGTAACCCGGACAGGGGCAGCAATCAGCCCCAGCATTTT
CASSNPDRGSNQPQHF
>TRBJ2-2|NA|TRBV9|NA
TGTGCCAGCAGCACCCGGCGACAACAGAACACCGGGGAGCTGTTTTTT
CASSTRRQQNTGELFF
>TRBJ2-3|NA|TRBV6-4|TRBD2
TGTGCCAGCAGTGACAAAGCGGGGGGCACAGATACGCAGTATTTT
CASSDKAGGTDTQYF
>TRBJ2-1|NA|TRBV7-9|TRBD2
TGTGCCAGCAGCTTATCGACTAGCGGGGGAAACAATGAGCAGTTCTTC
CASSLSTSGGNNEQFF
>TRBJ2-2|NA|TRBV7-2|TRBD2
TGTGCCAGCAGCTTTAGCGGGGGGGCAAACACCGGGGAGCTGTTTTTT
CASSFSGGANTGELFF